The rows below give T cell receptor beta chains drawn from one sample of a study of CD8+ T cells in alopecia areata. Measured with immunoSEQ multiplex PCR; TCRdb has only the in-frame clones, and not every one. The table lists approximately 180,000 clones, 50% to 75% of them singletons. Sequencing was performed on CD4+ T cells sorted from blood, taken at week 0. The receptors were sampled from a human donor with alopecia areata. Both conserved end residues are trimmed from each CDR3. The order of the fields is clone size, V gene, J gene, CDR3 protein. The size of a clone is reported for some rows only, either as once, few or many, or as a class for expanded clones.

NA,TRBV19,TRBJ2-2,ASSPLGGTYTGELF
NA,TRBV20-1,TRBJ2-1,SARRAGEQF
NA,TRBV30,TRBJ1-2,AWSVRQGLGT
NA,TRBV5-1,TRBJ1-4,ASSTGGATEVEKLF
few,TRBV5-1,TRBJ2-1,ASSTLRTSAINEQF
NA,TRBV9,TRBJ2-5,ASSATSGQETQY
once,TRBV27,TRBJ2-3,ASSLSRRGQGIDTQY
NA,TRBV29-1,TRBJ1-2,SVATGRGDGYT
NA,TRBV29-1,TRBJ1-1,SVSGAF
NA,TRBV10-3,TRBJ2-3,AISSQRTSGGTDTQY
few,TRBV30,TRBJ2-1,AWSVGLASNEQF
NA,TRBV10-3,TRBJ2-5,AISFKGLETQY
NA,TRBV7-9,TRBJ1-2,ASRQRGSDTANYGYT
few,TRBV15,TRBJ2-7,ATSRDQVAGGHEQY
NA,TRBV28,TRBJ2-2,ASSRTHTGELF
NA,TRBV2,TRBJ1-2,ASSPSSSGYT
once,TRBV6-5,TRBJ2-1,ASSAIGGEQF
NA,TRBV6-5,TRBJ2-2,ASSYAAGELF
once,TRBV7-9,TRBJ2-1,ASSPRDRVGSTSYNEQF
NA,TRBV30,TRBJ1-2,AWSITGAAYGYT
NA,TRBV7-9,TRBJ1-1,ASSSPGDEAF
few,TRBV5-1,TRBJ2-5,ASSSRQVQETQY
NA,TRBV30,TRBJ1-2,AWSSRNYGYT
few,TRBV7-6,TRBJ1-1,ASSLKPKQGISAEAF
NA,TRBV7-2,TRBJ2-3,ASSRDRDTDTQY
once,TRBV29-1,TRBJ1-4,SVGRDNNEKLF
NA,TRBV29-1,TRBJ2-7,SAQTSGGGEQY
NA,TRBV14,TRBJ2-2,ASSQDSTGVSRTGELF
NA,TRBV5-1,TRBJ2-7,ASSLAATYEQY
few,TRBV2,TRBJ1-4,ASTQMPGNLNEKLF
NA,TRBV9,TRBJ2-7,ASSSGTGVYEQY
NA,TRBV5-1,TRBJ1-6,ASSLNRGRNSPLH
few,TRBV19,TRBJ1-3,ATWGPGNTIY
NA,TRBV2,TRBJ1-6,ASRTGTSYNSPLH
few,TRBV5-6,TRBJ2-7,ASSWGREYEQY
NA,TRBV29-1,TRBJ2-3,SVRVASTDTQY
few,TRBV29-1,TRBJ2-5,SVVPFPPETQY
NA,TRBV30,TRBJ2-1,AWRGTDNEQF
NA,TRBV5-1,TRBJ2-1,ASSPSGGNNEQF
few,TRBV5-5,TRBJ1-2,ASSLAPGQGYGYT
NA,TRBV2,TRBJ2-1,ASRQTGAHDEQF
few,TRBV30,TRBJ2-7,AWSVLAGGRVYEQY
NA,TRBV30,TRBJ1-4,AWSVLMRDRDEKLF
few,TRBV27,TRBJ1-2,ASSFFAESIYGYT
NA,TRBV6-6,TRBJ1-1,ASSPTTGNTEAF
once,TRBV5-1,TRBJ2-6,ASSFGQSSGANVLT
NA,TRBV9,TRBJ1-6,ASSQGRWGVSLH
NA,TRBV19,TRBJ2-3,ASRLAGADPQY
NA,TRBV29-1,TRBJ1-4,SVGGRADNEKLF
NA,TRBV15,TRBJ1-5,ATSRDGVEGQPQH
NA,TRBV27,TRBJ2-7,ASSLKNRDYEQY
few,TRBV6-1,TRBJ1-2,ASSVGTWTYGYT
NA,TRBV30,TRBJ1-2,AWNTQGYYGYT
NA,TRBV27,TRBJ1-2,ASSMFGVGGYT
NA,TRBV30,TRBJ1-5,AWSVGGINQPQH
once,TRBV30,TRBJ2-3,AWSSARLRNPDTQY
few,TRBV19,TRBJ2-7,ASSIKSGRDPYEQY
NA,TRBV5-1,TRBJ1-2,ASSLDVGSDYGYT
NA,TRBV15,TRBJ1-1,ATSLRLSEAF